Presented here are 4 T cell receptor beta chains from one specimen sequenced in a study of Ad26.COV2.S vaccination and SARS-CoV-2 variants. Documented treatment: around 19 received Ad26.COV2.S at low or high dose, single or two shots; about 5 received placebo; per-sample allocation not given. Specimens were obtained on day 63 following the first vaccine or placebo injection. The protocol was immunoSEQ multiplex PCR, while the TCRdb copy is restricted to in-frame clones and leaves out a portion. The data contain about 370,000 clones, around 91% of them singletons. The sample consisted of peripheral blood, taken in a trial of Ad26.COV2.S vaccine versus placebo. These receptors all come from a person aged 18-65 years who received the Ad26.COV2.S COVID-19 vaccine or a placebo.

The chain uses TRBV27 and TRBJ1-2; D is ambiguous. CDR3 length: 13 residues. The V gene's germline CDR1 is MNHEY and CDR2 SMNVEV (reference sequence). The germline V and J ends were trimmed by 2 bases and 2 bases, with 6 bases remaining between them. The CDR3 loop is CASSLGHNYGYTF. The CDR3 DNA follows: TGTGCCAGCAGTTTAGGGCACAACTATGGCTACACCTTC.

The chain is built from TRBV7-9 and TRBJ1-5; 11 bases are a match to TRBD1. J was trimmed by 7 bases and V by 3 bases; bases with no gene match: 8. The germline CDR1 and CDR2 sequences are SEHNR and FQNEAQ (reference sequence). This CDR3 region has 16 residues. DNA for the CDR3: TGTGCCAGCAGCTTGGTCGGGACAGGGGGTGGACAGCCCCAGCATTTT. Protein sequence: CASSLVGTGGGQPQHF.

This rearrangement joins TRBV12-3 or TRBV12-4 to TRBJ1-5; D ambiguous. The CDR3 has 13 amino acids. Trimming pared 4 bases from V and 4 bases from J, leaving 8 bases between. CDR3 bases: TGTGCCAGCAGTTCGCGGGGAAATCAGCCCCAGCATTTT. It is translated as CASSSRGNQPQHF.

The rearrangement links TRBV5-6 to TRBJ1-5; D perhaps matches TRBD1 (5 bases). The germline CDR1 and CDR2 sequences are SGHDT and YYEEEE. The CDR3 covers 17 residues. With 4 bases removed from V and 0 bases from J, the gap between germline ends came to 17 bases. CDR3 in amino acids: CASSRSRDGYSNQPQHF. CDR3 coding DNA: TGTGCCAGCAGCAGGTCCCGGGACGGCTATAGCAATCAGCCCCAGCATTTT.